These 10 T cell receptor beta chains originate from one sample sequenced in a study of Graves' ophthalmopathy and Graves' hyperthyroidism. The study amplified TCR beta CDR3 regions using RNA transcripts. The library came from an HTBI-primed first-round RT-PCR and a second-round multiplex PCR. In TCRdb, the multiplex PCR reads were re-called with MiXCR into one record per CDR3 protein. This table holds about 740,000 distinct CDR3 sequences, 35% to 50% found once. Sequenced material: peripheral blood. These receptor sequences come from an adult man with Graves' ophthalmopathy.

CDR3 amino acids: CASSLAGIGELFF. Here the CDR3 DNA reads TGTGCCAGCAGCTTAGCGGGTATCGGGGAGCTGTTTTTT. J is TRBJ2-2 and V is TRBV7-9; no clear D. With 0 bases removed from V and 7 bases from J, the gap between germline ends came to 6 bases. CDR1 is SEHNR, CDR2 FQNEAQ, per germline (reference sequence). The CDR3 consists of 13 residues.

This chain connects TRBV25-1 to TRBJ1-1, with unresolved D. The CDR3 has 16 amino acids. V shed 4 bases and J shed 0 bases, with 15 bases lying between them. CDR1 is MGHDK and CDR2 is SYGVNS in the germline V gene. The CDR3 loop reads CASSASDQAMNTEAFF. The CDR3 nucleotides are TGTGCCAGCAGTGCTAGCGACCAGGCCATGAACACTGAAGCTTTCTTT.

This clonotype was observed many times. This chain joins TRBV7-2 and TRBJ2-7, with 7 bases that match TRBD2. V was clipped by 4 bases and J by 3 bases; unmatched bases: 12. This CDR3 is 16 amino acids long. Germline-derived CDR1 and CDR2 are SGHTA and FQGNSA. CDR3 in amino acids: CASSSPNERGRYEQYF. The DNA of the CDR3 is TGTGCCAGCAGCTCCCCTAATGAGCGGGGCCGCTACGAGCAGTACTTC.

This clonotype was recorded many times. The V gene is TRBV7-8, the J gene TRBJ1-2; a possible D gene is TRBD1 (5 bases). The CDR3 loop spans 14 amino acids. Trimming took 0 bases from V and 6 from J, leaving 11 bases between them. Germline V gene data show CDR1 as SGHVS and CDR2 as FQNEAQ. This CDR3 reads CASSLAPEGHGYTF. The DNA for the CDR3 is TGTGCCAGCAGCTTAGCGCCGGAGGGACATGGCTACACCTTC.

Turning to this clonotype: At one boundary the junction diverges from the germline segment, which might be a read error. The V call is TRBV25-1, the J call TRBJ1-2; 7 bases map to TRBD1. CDR1 and CDR2 from the germline V gene are MGHDK and SYGVNS. The CDR3 runs to 15 residues. The CDR3 protein is CASSDSAGTVYGYTF. The CDR3 DNA follows: TGTGCCAGCAGTGATAGTGCCGGGACAGTCTATGGCTATACCTTC.

This clonotype was detected only a few times. The rearrangement uses TRBV20-1 and TRBJ1-1, with D perhaps TRBD1 (5 bases). Deletions cut 3 bases from V and 4 bases from J, with 12 bases between. The germline gives CDR1 DFQATT, CDR2 SNEGSKA (reference sequence). This CDR3 has 13 amino acids. The CDR3 sequence is CSASEGSSTEAFF. CDR3 nucleotides: TGCAGTGCTAGCGAGGGGTCCAGCACTGAAGCTTTCTTT.

The chain combines TRBV7-6 with TRBJ2-6; a possible D gene is TRBD2 (6 bases). The V and J ends lost 5 bases and 2 bases respectively, with 19 bases between them. CDR3 size: 18 residues. The V gene's germline CDR1 is SGHVS and CDR2 FNYEAQ. CDR3 region: CASSQQMGLRTGANVLTF. CDR3 DNA sequence: TGTGCCAGCAGCCAACAAATGGGACTGCGCACTGGGGCCAACGTCCTGACTTTC.

The chain uses TRBV5-1 and TRBJ1-1; 8 bases map to TRBD1. The length of the CDR3 is 15 residues. Germline V gives CDR1 SGHRS, CDR2 YFSETQ. J gave up 1 base and V 7 bases, and 9 bases lay outside the gene matches. CDR3 in amino acids: CASRKPGTGNTEAFF. CDR3 in DNA: TGCGCCAGCCGGAAACCCGGGACAGGGAACACTGAAGCTTTCTTT.

The V gene is TRBV19, the J gene TRBJ2-2; D remains ambiguous. CDR1 and CDR2 from the germline V gene are LNHDA and SQIVND (reference sequence). Trimming stripped 6 bases from V and 4 bases from J, with 9 bases between. The CDR3 covers 13 residues. The CDR3: CASRMFATGELFF. DNA for the CDR3: TGTGCCAGTAGAATGTTTGCCACCGGGGAGCTGTTTTTT. The entire variable domain, with the rest obtained from reference TRBV19 and TRBJ2-2, is as follows: DGGITQSPKYLFRKEGQNVTLSCEQNLNHDAMYWYRQDPGQGLRLIYYSQIVNDFQKGDIAEGYSVSREKKESFPLTVTSAQKNPTAFYLCASRMFATGELFFGEGSRLTVL.

On this clonotype: This may arise from a read error, as a much more abundant clone is one base away. No conserved phenylalanine or tryptophan is present at the end of the CDR3, so a read error is the likely explanation. The chain couples TRBV7-2 to TRBJ2-7, with D tentatively TRBD1 (6 bases). The germline V and J ends were trimmed by 8 bases and 5 bases, with 16 bases remaining between them. The germline V gene encodes CDR1 SGHTA and CDR2 FQGNSA. The length of the CDR3 is 13 residues. CDR3 nucleotide sequence: TGTGCCAGCGGAAACAGGGATCGGGACGAGCAGTACTGC. It is translated as CASGNRDRDEQYC.